The subject of this entry is one T cell receptor (beta chain). The antigen is undetermined. The germline V gene has CDR1 SGHRS and CDR2 YFSETQ. The CDR3 sequence is 15 residues long. V lost 0 bases to trimming and J lost 7 bases, with 17 bases between them. This specimen belongs to a study of shared clonotypes between healthy human individuals. Healthy HIV-negative adults without recent acute infections or vaccinations served as donors. Authors' analysis steps: Junction-only sequences without quality scores were provided by ImmunoSEQ, so filtering was different. Assay: immunoSEQ multiplex PCR; the TCRdb copy retains only in-frame clones and omits some. Clone size and V and J calls were adopted from that table, with D and trimming inferred from the DNA. In the table there are roughly 500,000 clones, roughly 80% of which are singletons. Notes on the study in general: What limited the represented genetic and exposure-history diversity was the small number of donors. Sampling was confined to blood; repertoires within tissues likely differ.

This clonotype was sampled from a middle-aged woman in good health. Some clones in this sample may be carry-over from other donors' samples. The chain is built from TRBV5-1 and TRBJ2-7; D is perhaps TRBD1 (6 bases). Input material: PBMCs. In DNA, the CDR3 is TGCGCCAGCAGCTTGGGAGACAGGCACCCAGGTGAGCAGTACTTC. This translates into CASSLGDRHPGEQYF.